This T cell receptor beta chain was retrieved from a study of PD-1 blockade in classical Hodgkin lymphoma. Findings and caveats of the study: Individuals initiating nivolumab under 1 year after ASCT were excluded. Relapsed/refractory patients reportedly had the lowest baseline TCR diversity, below newly diagnosed patients, who were below healthy donors. At C4D1, TCR diversity had climbed significantly for CD4+ cells, though not for CD8+ cells.

Time point defined: cycle 4 day 1 (C4D1), after about 6 weeks of nivolumab. Each of the patients experienced relapse following autologous stem cell transplantation, and their brentuximab vedotin exposure differed. Complete response, partial response or progressive disease made up the best responses. As regards this clone: Its antigen remains unknown.

Looked up from germline, CDR1 is MGHRA and CDR2 is YSYEKL. Trimming pared 0 bases from V and 6 bases from J, leaving 15 bases between. This CDR3 is built from 16 residues. Profiled with immunoSEQ multiplex PCR; TCRdb holds only in-frame clones, not every one. The sample holds 99,000 or so clones, approximately 89% seen once. This receptor was obtained from a human donor with classical Hodgkin lymphoma. The specimen was peripheral blood mononuclear cells (PBMCs), collected before the fourth cycle of nivolumab. The rearrangement uses TRBV4-1 and TRBJ2-1; the D is unclear. The CDR3 region has the DNA TGCGCCAGCAGCCAAGAGGAGACCGCGTTTGGCAATGAGCAGTTCTTC. Amino acids: CASSQEETAFGNEQFF.